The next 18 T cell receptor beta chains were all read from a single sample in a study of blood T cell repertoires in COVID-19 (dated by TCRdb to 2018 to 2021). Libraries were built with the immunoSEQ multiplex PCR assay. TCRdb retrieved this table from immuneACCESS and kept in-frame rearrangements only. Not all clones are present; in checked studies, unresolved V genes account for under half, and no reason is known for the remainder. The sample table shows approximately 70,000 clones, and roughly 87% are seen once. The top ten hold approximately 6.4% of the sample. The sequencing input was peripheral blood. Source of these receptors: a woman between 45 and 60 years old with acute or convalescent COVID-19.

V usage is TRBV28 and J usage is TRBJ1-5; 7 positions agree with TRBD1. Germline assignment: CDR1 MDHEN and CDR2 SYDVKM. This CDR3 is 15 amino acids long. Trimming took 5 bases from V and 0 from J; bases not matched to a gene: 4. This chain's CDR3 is CASSEGTVSNQPQHF. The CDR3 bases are TGTGCCAGCAGTGAAGGGACAGTTAGCAATCAGCCCCAGCATTTT.

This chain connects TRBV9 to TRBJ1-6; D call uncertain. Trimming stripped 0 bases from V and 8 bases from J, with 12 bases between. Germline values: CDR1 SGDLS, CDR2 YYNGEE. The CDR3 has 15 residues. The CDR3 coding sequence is TGTGCCAGCAGCGTAGATCCGTCTATAGATTCACCCCTCCACTTT. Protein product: CASSVDPSIDSPLHF.

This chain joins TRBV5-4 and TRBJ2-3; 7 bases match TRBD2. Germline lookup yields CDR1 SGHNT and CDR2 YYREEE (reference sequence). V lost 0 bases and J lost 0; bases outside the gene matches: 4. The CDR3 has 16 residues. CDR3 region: CASSLATGGSTDTQYF. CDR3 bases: TGTGCCAGCAGCTTGGCCACGGGGGGAAGCACAGATACGCAGTATTTT.

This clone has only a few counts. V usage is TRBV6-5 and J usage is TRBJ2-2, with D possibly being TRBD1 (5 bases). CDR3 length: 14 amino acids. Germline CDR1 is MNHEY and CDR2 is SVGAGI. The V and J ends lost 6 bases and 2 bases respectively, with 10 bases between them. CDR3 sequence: CASRFQGNTGELFF. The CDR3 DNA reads TGTGCCAGCAGATTTCAGGGAAACACCGGGGAGCTGTTTTTT.

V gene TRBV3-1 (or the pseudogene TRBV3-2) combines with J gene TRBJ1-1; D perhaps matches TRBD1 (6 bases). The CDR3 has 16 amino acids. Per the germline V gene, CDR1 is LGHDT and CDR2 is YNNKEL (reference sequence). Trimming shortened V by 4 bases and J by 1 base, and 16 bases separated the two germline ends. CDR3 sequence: CASSRNGGRSNTEAFF. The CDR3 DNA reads TGTGCCAGCAGCCGAAATGGGGGCAGGTCGAACACTGAAGCTTTCTTT.

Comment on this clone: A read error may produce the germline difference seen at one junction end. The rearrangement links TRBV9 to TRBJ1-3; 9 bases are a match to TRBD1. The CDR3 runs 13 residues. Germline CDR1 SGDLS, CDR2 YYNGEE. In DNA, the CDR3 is TGTGCCAGCAGTAGGGGACAGGGAAGCACCATATATTTT. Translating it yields CASSRGQGSTIYF.

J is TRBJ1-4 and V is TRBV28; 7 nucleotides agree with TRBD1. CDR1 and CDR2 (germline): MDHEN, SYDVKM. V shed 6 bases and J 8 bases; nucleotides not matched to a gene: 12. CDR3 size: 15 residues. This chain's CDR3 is CASRSERGREEKLFF. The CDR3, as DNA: TGTGCCAGCAGATCCGAAAGGGGGCGAGAGGAAAAACTGTTTTTT.

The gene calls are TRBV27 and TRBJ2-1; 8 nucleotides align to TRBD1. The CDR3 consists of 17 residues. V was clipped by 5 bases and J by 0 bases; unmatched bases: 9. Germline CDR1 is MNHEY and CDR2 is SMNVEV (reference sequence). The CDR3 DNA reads TGTGCCAGCAGTCTTACGACAGGGGTGGGCTCCTACAATGAGCAGTTCTTC. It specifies CASSLTTGVGSYNEQFF.

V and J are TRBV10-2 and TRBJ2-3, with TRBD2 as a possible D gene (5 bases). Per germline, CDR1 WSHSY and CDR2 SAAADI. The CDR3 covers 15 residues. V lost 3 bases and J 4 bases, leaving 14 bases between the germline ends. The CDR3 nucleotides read TGCGCCAGCAGTGAAACTCCTCGGGAACCAGATACGCAGTATTTT. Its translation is CASSETPREPDTQYF.

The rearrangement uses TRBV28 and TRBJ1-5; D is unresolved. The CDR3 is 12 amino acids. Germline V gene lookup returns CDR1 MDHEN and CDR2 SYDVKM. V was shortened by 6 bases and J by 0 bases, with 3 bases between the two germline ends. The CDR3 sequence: CASRYSNQPQHF. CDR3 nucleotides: TGTGCCAGCAGATATAGCAATCAGCCCCAGCATTTT.

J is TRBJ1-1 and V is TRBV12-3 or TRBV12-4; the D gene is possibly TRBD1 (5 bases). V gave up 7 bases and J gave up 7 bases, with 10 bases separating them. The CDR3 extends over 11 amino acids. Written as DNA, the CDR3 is TGTGCCAGCATTCTAGACAGTGAAGCTTTCTTT. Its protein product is CASILDSEAFF.

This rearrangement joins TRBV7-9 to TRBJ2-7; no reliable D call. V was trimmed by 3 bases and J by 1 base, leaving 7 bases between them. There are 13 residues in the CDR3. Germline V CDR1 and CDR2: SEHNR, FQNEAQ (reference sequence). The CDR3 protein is CASSLGRSYEQYF. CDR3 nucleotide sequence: TGTGCCAGCAGCTTGGGCAGGTCCTACGAGCAGTACTTC.

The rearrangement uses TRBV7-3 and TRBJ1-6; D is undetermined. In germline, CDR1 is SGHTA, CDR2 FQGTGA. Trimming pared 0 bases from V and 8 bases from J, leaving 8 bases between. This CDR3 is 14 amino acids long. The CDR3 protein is CASSLTAGDSPLHF. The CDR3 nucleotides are TGTGCCAGCAGCTTAACGGCGGGAGATTCACCCCTCCACTTT.

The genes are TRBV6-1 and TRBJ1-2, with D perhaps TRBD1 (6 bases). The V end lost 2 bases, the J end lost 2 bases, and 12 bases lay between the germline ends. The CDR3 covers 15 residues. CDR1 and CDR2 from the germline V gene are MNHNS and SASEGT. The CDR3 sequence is CASSEYGTPNYGYTF. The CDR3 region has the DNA TGTGCCAGCAGTGAATATGGGACACCAAACTATGGCTACACCTTC.

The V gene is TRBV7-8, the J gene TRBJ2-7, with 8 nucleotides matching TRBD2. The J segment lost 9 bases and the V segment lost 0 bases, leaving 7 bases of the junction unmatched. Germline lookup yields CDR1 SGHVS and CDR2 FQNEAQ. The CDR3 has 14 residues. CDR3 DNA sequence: TGTGCCAGCAGCTTAGCCGCGGGGGGTGAGGGGCAGTACTTC. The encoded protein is CASSLAAGGEGQYF.

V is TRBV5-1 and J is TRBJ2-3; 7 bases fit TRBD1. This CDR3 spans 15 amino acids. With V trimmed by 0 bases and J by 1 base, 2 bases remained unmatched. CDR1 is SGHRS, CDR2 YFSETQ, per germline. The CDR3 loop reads CASSLGQGRTDTQYF. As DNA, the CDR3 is TGCGCCAGCAGCTTGGGACAGGGACGCACAGATACGCAGTATTTT.

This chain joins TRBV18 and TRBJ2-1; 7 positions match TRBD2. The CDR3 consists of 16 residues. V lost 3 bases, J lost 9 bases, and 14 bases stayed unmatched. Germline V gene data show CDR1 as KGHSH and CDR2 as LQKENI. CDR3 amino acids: CASSPEGGRGNGEQFF. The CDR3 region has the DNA TGTGCCAGCTCACCGGAGGGAGGGCGGGGGAATGGTGAGCAGTTCTTC.

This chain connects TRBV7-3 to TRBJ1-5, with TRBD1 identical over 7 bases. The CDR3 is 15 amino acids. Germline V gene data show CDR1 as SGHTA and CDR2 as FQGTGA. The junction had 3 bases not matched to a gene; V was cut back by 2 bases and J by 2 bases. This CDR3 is CASSLGDSRNQPQHF. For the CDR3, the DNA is TGTGCCAGCAGCTTAGGGGACAGCCGCAATCAGCCCCAGCATTTT.